This TCR beta chain was retrieved from a study of T-cell reconstitution after alpha-beta-depleted transplantation in children. Study conclusions and caveats: Diversity of TCRbeta at day 60 was high in some patients, arising from surviving recipient T cells and thymic progenitors. At the one-year point after transplant, T-cell counts and TCRbeta diversity were found to come mostly from T cells that had been newly produced. Alpha-beta T cells present about two months after transplant were reported to originate from several hundred expanded graft clones.

This clonotype turned up a few times. What it binds is not known. A library of TCRbeta sequences, prepared with unique molecular identifiers, was generated. TCRdb analysed the PCR reads with MiXCR anew, one entry per CDR3 protein. This sample has about 140,000 distinct CDR3 sequences, with 8% to 10% found just once. V was clipped by 3 bases and J by 0 bases, with 14 bases between them. Germline-derived CDR1 and CDR2 are SGHRS and YFSETQ. CDR3 length: 16 amino acids. The clonotype was recovered from a female patient between 2 and 15 years old who had a stem cell transplant for congenital amegakaryocytic thrombocytopenia, so the T cells may come from the graft donor. The material sequenced was PBMCs, mostly from graft donor cells, taken 180 days after TCRalphabeta/CD19-depleted stem cell transplant. This chain uses TRBV5-1 with TRBJ2-3; D is unclear. CDR3 bases: TGCGCCAGCAGCTCCCCCAACGGGTCTAGCACAGATACGCAGTATTTT. It encodes CASSSPNGSSTDTQYF. Complete variable domain (other parts from reference TRBV5-1 and TRBJ2-3): KAGVTQTPRYLIKTRGQQVTLSCSPISGHRSVSWYQQTPGQGLQFLFEYFSETQRNKGNFPGRFSGRQFSNSRSEMNVSTLELGDSALYLCASSSPNGSSTDTQYFGPGTRLTVL.